A selection of T cell receptor beta chains follows, all from one sample in a study of neurological immune-mediated disorders. TCRdb ran MiXCR on the 5' RACE reads and lists one entry per CDR3 protein. Of under 70,000 distinct CDR3 sequences listed, 3% to 4% are singletons. Sequencing was carried out using PBMCs. These receptors all come from a woman aged 25 to 39 with multiple sclerosis. Each CDR3 is given with its conserved first and last residue.

TRBV29-1 | CSVSVPGVNEKLFF
TRBV20-1 | CSALQGWGFSNQPQHF
TRBV20-1 | CSASLNSYNEQFF
TRBV5-1 | CASSSGTVSSYEQYF
TRBV28 | CASSFPPLF
TRBV10-3 | CAIGGGGESDTQYF
TRBV20-1 | CSARDPRPSTDTQYF
TRBV28 | CASSLALGLGYEQYF
TRBV5-1 | CASRGQTQETQYF
TRBV29-1 | CSVETGGAKNIQYF
TRBV20-1 | CSALGPSGGSYEQYF
TRBV20-1 | CSARGQGAFTF
TRBV10-2 | CASSALGGFGNTIYF